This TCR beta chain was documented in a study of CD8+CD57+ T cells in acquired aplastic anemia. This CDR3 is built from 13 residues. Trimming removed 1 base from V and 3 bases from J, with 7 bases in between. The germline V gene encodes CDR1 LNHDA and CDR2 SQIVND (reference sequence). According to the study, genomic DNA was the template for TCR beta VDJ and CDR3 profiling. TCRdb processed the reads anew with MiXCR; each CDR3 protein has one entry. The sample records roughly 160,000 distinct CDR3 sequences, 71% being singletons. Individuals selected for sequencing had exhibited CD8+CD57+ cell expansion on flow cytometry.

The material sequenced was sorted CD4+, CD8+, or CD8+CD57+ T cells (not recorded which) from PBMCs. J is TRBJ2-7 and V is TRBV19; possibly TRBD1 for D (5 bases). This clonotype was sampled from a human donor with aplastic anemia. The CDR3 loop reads CASSIGQGYEQYF. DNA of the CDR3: TGTGCCAGTAGTATAGGGCAGGGCTACGAGCAGTACTTC.